A selection of T cell receptor beta chains follows, all from one sample in a study of blood T cells in healthy people across ages. TCRdb ran MiXCR on the 5' RACE reads and lists one entry per CDR3 protein. The table includes roughly 1.5 million distinct CDR3 sequences, approximately 39% detected once. Sequencing was carried out using blood. The receptors shown here come from a woman younger than 30 in good health. Each CDR3 is given with its conserved first and last residue. The D gene is left open where the match is weak. Size is stated for part of the rows, as once, few or many counts, or as a class when the clone is expanded.

V	D	J	length	size	CDR3	DNA
TRBV7-2	TRBD2	TRBJ2-7	15	few	CASSAASGSQYEQYF	TGTGCCAGCAGCGCCGCTAGCGGGAGTCAGTACGAGCAGTACTTC
TRBV15	.	TRBJ1-1	13	.	CATSREGNTEAFF	TGTGCCACCAGCAGAGAGGGGAACACTGAAGCTTTCTTT
TRBV4-3	TRBD2	TRBJ2-7	13	once	CASAAGENYEQYF	TGCGCCAGCGCAGCGGGAGAGAACTACGAGCAGTACTTC
TRBV4-3	.	TRBJ2-1	14	few	CASSQGAVGREQFF	TGCGCCAGCAGCCAAGGTGCGGTTGGGAGAGAGCAGTTCTTC
TRBV20-1	TRBD1	TRBJ2-7	15	.	CSATSSGGQRYEQYF	TGCAGTGCTACTAGTTCAGGGGGCCAACGATACGAGCAGTACTTC
TRBV6-2/TRBV6-3	TRBD1	TRBJ1-5	15	.	CASIKDRAANQPQHF	TGTGCCAGCATCAAGGACAGGGCCGCCAATCAGCCCCAGCATTTT
TRBV10-2	.	TRBJ2-1	15	few	CASSEAGPVPNEQFF	TGCGCCAGCAGTGAGGCGGGACCGGTCCCCAATGAGCAGTTCTTC
TRBV12-3/TRBV12-4	.	TRBJ2-7	12	few	CASSLLMGEQYF	TGTGCCAGCAGTTTATTAATGGGCGAGCAGTACTTC
TRBV20-1	.	TRBJ2-1	11	.	CSARDPPTQFF	TGCAGTGCTAGAGATCCCCCGACCCAGTTCTTC
TRBV20-1	TRBD2	TRBJ2-3	15	few	CSARLAGIPMNTQYF	TGCAGTGCAAGACTAGCGGGAATCCCTATGAATACGCAGTATTTT
TRBV10-3	.	TRBJ1-1	13	.	CAIKAALNTEAFF	TGTGCCATCAAGGCGGCTCTTAACACTGAAGCTTTCTTT
TRBV18	.	TRBJ2-5	12	.	CASAPSQETQYF	TGTGCCAGCGCTCCTAGTCAAGAGACCCAGTACTTC
TRBV27	.	TRBJ2-3	16	.	CASNPYVGGTPDTQYF	TGTGCCAGCAATCCCTATGTAGGGGGTACACCAGATACGCAGTATTTT
TRBV20-1	.	TRBJ2-4	13	.	CSPRSQAKNIQYF	TGCAGCCCCAGAAGCCAAGCCAAAAACATTCAGTACTTC
TRBV3-1	.	TRBJ2-7	14	.	CASSPTPSGYEQYF	TGTGCCAGCAGCCCGACCCCCTCCGGTTACGAGCAGTACTTC
TRBV2	TRBD2	TRBJ2-2	15	.	CAGSDLAGNTGELFF	TGTGCCGGCAGTGATCTAGCGGGTAACACCGGGGAGCTGTTTTTT
TRBV20-1	.	TRBJ2-7	14	few	CSARDVRRSYEQYF	TGCAGTGCTAGAGATGTCCGGCGGAGTTACGAGCAGTACTTC
TRBV13	.	TRBJ2-7	14	.	CASSSVLSSYEQYF	TGTGCCAGCAGCTCTGTCCTAAGCTCCTACGAGCAGTACTTC
TRBV12-3/TRBV12-4	TRBD1	TRBJ2-7	13	.	CASRKTGEYEQYF	TGTGCCAGCAGGAAGACAGGGGAGTACGAGCAGTACTTC
TRBV29-1	.	TRBJ1-2	13	few	CSVEMGAGYGYTF	TGCAGCGTTGAAATGGGGGCCGGGTATGGCTACACCTTC
TRBV20-1	.	TRBJ2-1	13	few	CSSRGASYNEQFF	TGCAGTTCCCGGGGGGCAAGTTACAATGAGCAGTTCTTC
TRBV6-5	.	TRBJ1-6	12	.	CASGQPNSPLHF	TGTGCCAGCGGACAGCCAAATTCACCCCTCCACTTT
TRBV10-3	.	TRBJ2-1	14	few	CAISTGLKNNEQFF	TGTGCCATCAGTACAGGACTCAAAAACAATGAGCAGTTCTTC
TRBV7-2	.	TRBJ2-3	15	few	CASSLGLSDTDTQYF	TGTGCCAGCAGCTTAGGGTTATCAGACACAGATACGCAGTATTTT
TRBV4-1	.	TRBJ2-7	13	.	CASSQDATSEQYF	TGCGCCAGCAGCCAAGATGCTACTTCCGAGCAGTACTTC
TRBV12-3/TRBV12-4	TRBD1	TRBJ2-1	14	.	CASSLRTGINEQFF	TGTGCCAGCAGCCTCAGGACAGGTATAAACGAGCAGTTCTTC
TRBV27	.	TRBJ2-3	15	.	CASSFVGGLTDTQYF	TGTGCCAGCAGTTTTGTGGGGGGTTTAACAGATACGCAGTATTTT
TRBV4-1	.	TRBJ1-2	16	few	CASSQAHHERFYGYTF	TGCGCCAGCAGCCAAGCCCACCACGAACGGTTCTATGGCTACACCTTC
TRBV7-8	TRBD1	TRBJ1-2	15	.	CASSSAGQRIYGYTF	TGTGCCAGCAGCTCAGCGGGACAGAGAATCTATGGCTACACCTTC
TRBV7-9	.	TRBJ1-2	15	.	CASSEMGRLNYGYTF	TGTGCCAGCAGCGAAATGGGACGGCTGAACTATGGCTACACCTTC
TRBV9	TRBD2	TRBJ2-4	17	.	CASSVAPTSEAKNIQYF	TGTGCCAGCAGCGTAGCTCCAACTAGCGAAGCCAAAAACATTCAGTACTTC
TRBV2	TRBD1	TRBJ1-5	14	few	CASNKDRGYQPQHF	TGTGCCAGCAATAAGGACAGGGGGTATCAGCCCCAGCATTTT
TRBV7-9	.	TRBJ1-5	18	.	CASSLVDPRRRLNQPQHF	TGTGCCAGCAGCTTAGTCGACCCAAGACGGAGGCTCAATCAGCCCCAGCATTTT
TRBV12-3/TRBV12-4	TRBD2	TRBJ2-1	19	.	CASSLEGSSGASSYNEQFF	TGTGCCAGCAGTTTAGAAGGGTCTAGCGGGGCTAGCTCCTACAATGAGCAGTTCTTC
TRBV27	.	TRBJ2-7	14	few	CASSLTGENYEQYF	TGTGCCAGCAGTTTAACCGGGGAAAACTACGAGCAGTACTTC
TRBV18	.	TRBJ1-4	15	.	CASSPRGRGNEKLFF	TGTGCCAGCTCACCACGGGGAAGGGGGAATGAAAAACTGTTTTTT
TRBV7-9	.	TRBJ1-2	13	few	CASSLEGGLGYTF	TGTGCCAGCAGCTTAGAAGGGGGTCTTGGCTACACCTTC
TRBV6-2/TRBV6-3	.	TRBJ2-1	14	.	CASTPWGERRGQFF	TGTGCCAGCACCCCCTGGGGAGAAAGGAGGGGGCAGTTCTTC
TRBV4-3	TRBD2	TRBJ2-3	17	.	CASSQDPSGRSGDTQYF	TGCGCCAGCAGCCAAGATCCTAGCGGGAGGTCGGGAGATACGCAGTATTTT
TRBV7-9	.	TRBJ1-1	12	.	CASSLDSKEAFF	TGTGCCAGCAGCTTAGATTCAAAAGAAGCTTTCTTT
TRBV20-1	.	TRBJ2-5	14	few	CSASAGPHLETQYF	TGCAGTGCTAGCGCAGGGCCACACCTAGAGACCCAGTACTTC
TRBV9	.	TRBJ2-5	13	.	CASSGEVFDEQYF	TGTGCCAGCAGCGGAGAGGTGTTCGATGAGCAGTACTTC
TRBV29-1	.	TRBJ2-3	15	.	CSVERVYGHTDTQYF	TGCAGCGTTGAACGGGTCTATGGCCACACAGATACGCAGTATTTT
TRBV7-9	TRBD1	TRBJ1-4	12	.	CASGTADEKLFF	TGTGCCAGCGGGACAGCTGATGAAAAACTGTTTTTT
TRBV20-1	.	TRBJ1-3	16	.	CSARDSRQETGNTIYF	TGCAGTGCTAGAGATTCCCGACAGGAAACTGGAAACACCATATATTTT
TRBV5-1	.	TRBJ2-1	14	few	CASSFPGGGYEQFF	TGCGCCAGCAGCTTTCCAGGGGGAGGATATGAGCAGTTCTTC
TRBV7-9	.	TRBJ2-1	15	.	CASSLKGTSYNEQFF	TGTGCCAGCAGCTTAAAAGGGACTTCCTACAATGAGCAGTTCTTC
TRBV20-1	.	TRBJ2-3	14	.	CSVTGGGYTDTQYF	TGCAGTGTTACCGGAGGGGGGTACACAGATACGCAGTATTTT
TRBV29-1	TRBD1	TRBJ2-1	13	.	CSVGGQGMREQFF	TGCAGCGTAGGGGGACAGGGCATGCGTGAGCAGTTCTTC
TRBV9	.	TRBJ2-3	15	.	CASSVTGSETDTQYF	TGTGCCAGCAGCGTAACAGGTTCTGAGACAGATACGCAGTATTTT
TRBV4-3	.	TRBJ1-2	13	.	CASSPGPLRGYTF	TGCGCCAGCAGCCCGGGCCCGTTGAGGGGCTACACCTTC
TRBV5-6	.	TRBJ2-1	16	.	CASSHKRVSSYNEQFF	TGTGCCAGCAGCCACAAGCGGGTGAGCTCCTACAATGAGCAGTTCTTC
TRBV20-1	TRBD2	TRBJ2-5	14	.	CSARRTSGQETQYF	TGCAGTGCTAGAAGGACTAGCGGGCAAGAGACCCAGTACTTC
TRBV4-3	TRBD1	TRBJ2-3	18	.	CTSSQEFRDREWTDTQYF	TGCACCAGCAGCCAAGAATTCCGGGACAGGGAGTGGACAGATACGCAGTATTTT
TRBV12-3/TRBV12-4	.	TRBJ2-3	15	.	CASSKGGRRTDTQYF	TGTGCCAGCAGTAAAGGGGGAAGACGAACAGATACGCAGTATTTT
TRBV27	.	TRBJ2-7	13	few	CASSLATYNEQYF	TGTGCCAGCAGTTTAGCGACCTACAATGAGCAGTACTTC
TRBV13	.	TRBJ2-1	12	.	CASSLGFRQQFF	TGTGCCAGCAGCTTAGGATTTCGGCAGCAGTTCTTC
TRBV4-1	TRBD2	TRBJ2-3	18	.	CASSQVPVSGGTTDTQYF	TGCGCCAGCAGCCAAGTCCCCGTTAGCGGGGGAACCACAGATACGCAGTATTTT
TRBV29-1	TRBD2	TRBJ2-3	13	.	CSVDTSGTDTQYF	TGCAGCGTTGATACTAGCGGCACAGATACGCAGTATTTT
TRBV2	TRBD1	TRBJ1-5	15	.	CASSEVGQPNQPQHF	TGTGCCAGCAGTGAAGTGGGACAGCCCAATCAGCCCCAGCATTTT